The entry below gives a single TCR beta chain sequence along with its context. This specimen belongs to a study of high-grade serous ovarian cancer treatment subgroups. From germline, CDR1 is MGHRA and CDR2 YSYEKL. The trim removed 1 base at V and 5 bases at J, leaving 13 bases unmatched. This CDR3 spans 17 amino acids. Repertoires were generated with immunoSEQ multiplex PCR, while TCRdb's copy carries only in-frame clones and drops some. The sample yields roughly 1,600 clones, more than 60% seen once. The tumor samples were collected prior to definitive surgery or chemotherapy. The TCR was taken from a human donor with high-grade serous ovarian cancer. The V and J genes are TRBV4-1 and TRBJ2-5; 7 nucleotides match TRBD2. Sample: tumor tissue. The CDR3 bases are TGCGCCAGCAGCCAAGGACGCGGGGGTAATTTAGGGGAGACCCAGTACTTC. Translated: CASSQGRGGNLGETQYF.